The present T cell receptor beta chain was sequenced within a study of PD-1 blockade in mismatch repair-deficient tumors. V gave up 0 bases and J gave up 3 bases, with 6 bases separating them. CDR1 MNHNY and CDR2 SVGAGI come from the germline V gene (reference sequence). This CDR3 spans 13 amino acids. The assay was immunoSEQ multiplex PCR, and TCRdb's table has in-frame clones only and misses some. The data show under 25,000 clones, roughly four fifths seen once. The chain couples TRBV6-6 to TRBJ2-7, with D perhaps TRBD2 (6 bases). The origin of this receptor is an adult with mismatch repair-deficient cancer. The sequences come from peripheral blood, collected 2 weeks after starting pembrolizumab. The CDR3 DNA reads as TGTGCCAGCAGTTACTCGGGACTCTACGAGCAGTACTTC. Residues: CASSYSGLYEQYF.